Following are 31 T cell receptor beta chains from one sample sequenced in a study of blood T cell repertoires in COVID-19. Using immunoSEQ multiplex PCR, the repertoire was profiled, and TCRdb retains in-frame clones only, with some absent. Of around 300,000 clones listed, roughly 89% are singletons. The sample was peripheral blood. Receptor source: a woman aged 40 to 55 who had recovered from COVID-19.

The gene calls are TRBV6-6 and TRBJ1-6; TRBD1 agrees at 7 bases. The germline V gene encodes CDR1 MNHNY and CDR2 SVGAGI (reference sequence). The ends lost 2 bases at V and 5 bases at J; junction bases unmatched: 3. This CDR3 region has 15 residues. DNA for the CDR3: TGTGCCAGCAGTTACGCCGGACAGGATAATTCACCCCTCCACTTT. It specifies CASSYAGQDNSPLHF.

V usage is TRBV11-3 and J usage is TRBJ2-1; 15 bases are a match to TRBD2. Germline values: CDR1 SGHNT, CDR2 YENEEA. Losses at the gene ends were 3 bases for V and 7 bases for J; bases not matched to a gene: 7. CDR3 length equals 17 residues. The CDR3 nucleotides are TGTGCCAGCAGCTTTACCGGGACTAGCGGGAGGAATAATGAGCAGTTCTTC. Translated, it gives CASSFTGTSGRNNEQFF.

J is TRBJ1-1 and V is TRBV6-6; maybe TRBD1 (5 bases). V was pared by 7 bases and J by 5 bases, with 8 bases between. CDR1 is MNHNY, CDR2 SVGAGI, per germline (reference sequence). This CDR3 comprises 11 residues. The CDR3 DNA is TGTGCCAGCACGGGGGTTACTGAAGCTTTCTTT. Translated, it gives CASTGVTEAFF.

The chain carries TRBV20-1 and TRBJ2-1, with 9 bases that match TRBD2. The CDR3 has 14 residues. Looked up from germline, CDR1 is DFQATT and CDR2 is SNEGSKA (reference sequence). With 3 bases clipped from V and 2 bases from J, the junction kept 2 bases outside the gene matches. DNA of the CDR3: TGCAGTGCTAGTAGCGGGAGAGCCTACAATGAGCAGTTCTTC. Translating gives CSASSGRAYNEQFF.

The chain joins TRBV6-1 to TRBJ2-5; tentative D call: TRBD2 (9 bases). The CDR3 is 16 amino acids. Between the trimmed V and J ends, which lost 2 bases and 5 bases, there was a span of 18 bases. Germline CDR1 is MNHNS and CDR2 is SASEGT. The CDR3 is CASSEWQGAGGETQYF. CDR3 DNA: TGTGCCAGCAGTGAATGGCAGGGGGCGGGAGGGGAGACCCAGTACTTC.

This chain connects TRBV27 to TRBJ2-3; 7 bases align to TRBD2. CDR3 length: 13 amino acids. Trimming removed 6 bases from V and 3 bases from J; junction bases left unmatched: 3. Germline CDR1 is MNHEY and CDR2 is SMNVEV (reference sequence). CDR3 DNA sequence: TGTGCCAGCAGACGAGCGGGAACAGATACGCAGTATTTT. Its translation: CASRRAGTDTQYF.

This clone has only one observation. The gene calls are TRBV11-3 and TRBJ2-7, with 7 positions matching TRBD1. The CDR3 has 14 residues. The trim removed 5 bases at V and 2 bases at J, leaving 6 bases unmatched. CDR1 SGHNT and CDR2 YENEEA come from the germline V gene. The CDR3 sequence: CASSRETGPYEQYF. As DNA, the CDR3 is TGTGCCAGCAGCCGAGAGACAGGGCCCTACGAGCAGTACTTC.

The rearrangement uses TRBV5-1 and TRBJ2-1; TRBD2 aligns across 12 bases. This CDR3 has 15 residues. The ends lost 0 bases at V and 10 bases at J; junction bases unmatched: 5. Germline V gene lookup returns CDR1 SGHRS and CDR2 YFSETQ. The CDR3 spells CASSLVLAGGTEQFF. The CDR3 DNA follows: TGCGCCAGCAGCTTGGTTCTAGCGGGAGGGACCGAGCAGTTCTTC.

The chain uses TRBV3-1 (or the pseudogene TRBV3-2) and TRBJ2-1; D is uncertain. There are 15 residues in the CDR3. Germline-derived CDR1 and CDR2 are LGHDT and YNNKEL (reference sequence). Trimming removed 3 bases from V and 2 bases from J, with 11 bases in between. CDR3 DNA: TGTGCCAGCAGCCATCTACAGCTTCCCTACAATGAGCAGTTCTTC. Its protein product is CASSHLQLPYNEQFF.

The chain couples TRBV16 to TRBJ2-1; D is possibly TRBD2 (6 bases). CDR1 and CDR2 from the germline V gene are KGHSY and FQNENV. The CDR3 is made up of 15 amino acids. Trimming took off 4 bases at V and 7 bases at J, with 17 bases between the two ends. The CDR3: CASSPGAGGENEQFF. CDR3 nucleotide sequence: TGTGCCAGCAGCCCTGGAGCCGGGGGAGAAAATGAGCAGTTCTTC.

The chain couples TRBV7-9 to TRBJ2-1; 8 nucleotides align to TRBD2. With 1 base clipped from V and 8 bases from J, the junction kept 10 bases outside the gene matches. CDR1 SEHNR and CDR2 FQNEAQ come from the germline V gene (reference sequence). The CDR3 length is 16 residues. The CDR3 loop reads CASSLVRGGQGDEQFF. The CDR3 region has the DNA TGTGCCAGCAGCTTAGTTCGGGGGGGCCAGGGCGATGAGCAGTTCTTC.

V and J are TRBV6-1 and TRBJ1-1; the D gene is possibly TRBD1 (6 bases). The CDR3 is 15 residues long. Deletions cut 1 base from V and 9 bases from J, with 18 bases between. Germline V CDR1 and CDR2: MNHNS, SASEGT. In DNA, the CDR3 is TGTGCCAGCAGTGAAGACAGGGCGAGTCCGGCAAAAGCTTTCTTT. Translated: CASSEDRASPAKAFF.

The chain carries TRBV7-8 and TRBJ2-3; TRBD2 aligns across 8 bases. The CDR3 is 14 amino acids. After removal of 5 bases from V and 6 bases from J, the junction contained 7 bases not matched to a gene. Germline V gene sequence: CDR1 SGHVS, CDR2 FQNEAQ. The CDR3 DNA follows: TGTGCCAGCAGCCCGCAGCGGGGGAGTGATACGCAGTATTTT. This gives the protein CASSPQRGSDTQYF.

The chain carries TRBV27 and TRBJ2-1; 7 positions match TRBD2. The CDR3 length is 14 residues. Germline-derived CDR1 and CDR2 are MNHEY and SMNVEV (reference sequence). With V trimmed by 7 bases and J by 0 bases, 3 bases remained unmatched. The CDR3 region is CASMASGSYNEQFF. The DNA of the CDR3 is TGTGCCAGCATGGCTAGCGGCTCCTACAATGAGCAGTTCTTC.

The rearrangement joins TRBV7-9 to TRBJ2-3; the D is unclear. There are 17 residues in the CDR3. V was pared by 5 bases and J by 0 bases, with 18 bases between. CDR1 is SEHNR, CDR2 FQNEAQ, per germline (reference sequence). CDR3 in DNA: TGTGCCAGCAGCCCTAACAGTGTGAGTTCTAGCACAGATACGCAGTATTTT. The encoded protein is CASSPNSVSSSTDTQYF.

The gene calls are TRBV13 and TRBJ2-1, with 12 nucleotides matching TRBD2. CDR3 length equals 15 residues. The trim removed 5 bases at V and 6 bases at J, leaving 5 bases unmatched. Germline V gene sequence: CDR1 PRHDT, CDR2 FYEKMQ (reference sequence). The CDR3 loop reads CASSHGLAGPNEQFF. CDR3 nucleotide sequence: TGTGCCAGCAGCCACGGACTAGCGGGGCCCAATGAGCAGTTCTTC. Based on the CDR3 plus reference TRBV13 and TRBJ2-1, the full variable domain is AAGVIQSPRHLIKEKRETATLKCYPIPRHDTVYWYQQGPGQDPQFLISFYEKMQSDKGSIPDRFSAQQFSDYHSELNMSSLELGDSALYFCASSHGLAGPNEQFFGPGTRLTVL.

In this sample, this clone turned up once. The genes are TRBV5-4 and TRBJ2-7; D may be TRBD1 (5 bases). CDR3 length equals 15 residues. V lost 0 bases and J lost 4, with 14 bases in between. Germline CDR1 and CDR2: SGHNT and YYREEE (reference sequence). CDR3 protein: CASSLEGRSLYEQYF. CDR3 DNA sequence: TGTGCCAGCAGCTTGGAGGGGCGCTCTCTTTACGAGCAGTACTTC.

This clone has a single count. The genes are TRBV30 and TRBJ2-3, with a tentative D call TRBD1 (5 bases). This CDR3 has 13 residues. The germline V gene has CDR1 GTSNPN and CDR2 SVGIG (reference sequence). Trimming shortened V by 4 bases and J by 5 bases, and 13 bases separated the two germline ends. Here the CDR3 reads CAWTAVGVDTQYF. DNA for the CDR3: TGTGCCTGGACCGCGGTAGGGGTAGATACGCAGTATTTT.

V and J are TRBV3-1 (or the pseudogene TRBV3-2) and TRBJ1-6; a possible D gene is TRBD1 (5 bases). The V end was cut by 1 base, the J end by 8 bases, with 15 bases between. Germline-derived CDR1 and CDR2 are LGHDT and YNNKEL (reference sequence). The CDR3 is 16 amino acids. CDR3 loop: CASSQAPKGAHSPLHF. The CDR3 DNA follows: TGTGCCAGCAGCCAAGCCCCAAAAGGGGCGCATTCACCCCTCCACTTT.

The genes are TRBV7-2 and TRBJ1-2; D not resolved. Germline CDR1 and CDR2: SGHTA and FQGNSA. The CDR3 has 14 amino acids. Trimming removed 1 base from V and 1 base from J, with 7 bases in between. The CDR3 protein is CASSLVEINYGYTF. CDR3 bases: TGTGCCAGCAGCTTAGTGGAGATTAACTATGGCTACACCTTC.

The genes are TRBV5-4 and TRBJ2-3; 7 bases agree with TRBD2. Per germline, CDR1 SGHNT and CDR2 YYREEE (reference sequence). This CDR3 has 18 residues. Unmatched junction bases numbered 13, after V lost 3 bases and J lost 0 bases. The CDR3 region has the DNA TGTGCCAGCAGCTCCCAGTGGGGGGGTAGGGCTAGCACAGATACGCAGTATTTT. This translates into CASSSQWGGRASTDTQYF. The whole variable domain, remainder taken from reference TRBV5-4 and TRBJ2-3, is ETGVTQSPTHLIKTRGQQVTLRCSSQSGHNTVSWYQQALGQGPQFIFQYYREEENGRGNFPPRFSGLQFPNYSSELNVNALELDDSALYLCASSSQWGGRASTDTQYFGPGTRLTVL.

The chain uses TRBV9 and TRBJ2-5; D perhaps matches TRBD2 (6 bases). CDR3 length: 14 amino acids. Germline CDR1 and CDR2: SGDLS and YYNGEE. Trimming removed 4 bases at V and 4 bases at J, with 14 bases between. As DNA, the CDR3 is TGTGCCAGCAGCCCCGTCCAGGGAGGAGAGACCCAGTACTTC. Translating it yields CASSPVQGGETQYF.

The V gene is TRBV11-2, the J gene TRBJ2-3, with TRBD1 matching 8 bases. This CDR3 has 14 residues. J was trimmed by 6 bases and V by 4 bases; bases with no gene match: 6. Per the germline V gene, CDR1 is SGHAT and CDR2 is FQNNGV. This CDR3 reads CASSSGGVWDTQYF. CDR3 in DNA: TGTGCCAGCAGCTCAGGGGGCGTCTGGGATACGCAGTATTTT.

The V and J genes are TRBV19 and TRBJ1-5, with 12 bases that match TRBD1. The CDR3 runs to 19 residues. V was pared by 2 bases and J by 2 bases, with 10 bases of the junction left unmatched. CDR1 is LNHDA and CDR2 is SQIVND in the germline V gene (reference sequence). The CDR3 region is CASSIKGGQGASGNQPQHF. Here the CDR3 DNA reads TGTGCCAGTAGTATAAAGGGGGGACAGGGGGCGTCGGGCAATCAGCCCCAGCATTTT.

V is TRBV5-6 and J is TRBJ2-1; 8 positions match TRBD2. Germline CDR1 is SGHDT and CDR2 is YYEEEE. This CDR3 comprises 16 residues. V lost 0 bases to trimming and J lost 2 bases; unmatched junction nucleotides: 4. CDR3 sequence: CASSLEGLVAYNEQFF. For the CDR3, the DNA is TGTGCCAGCAGCTTGGAGGGACTAGTAGCCTACAATGAGCAGTTCTTC.

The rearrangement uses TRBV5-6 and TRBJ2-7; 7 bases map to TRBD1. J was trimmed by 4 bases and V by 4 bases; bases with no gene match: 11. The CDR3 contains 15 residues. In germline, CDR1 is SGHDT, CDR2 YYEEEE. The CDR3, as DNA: TGTGCCAGCAGCCGCCGGACTTTACAGGGGTACGAGCAGTACTTC. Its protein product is CASSRRTLQGYEQYF. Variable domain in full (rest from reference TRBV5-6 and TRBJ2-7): DAGVTQSPTHLIKTRGQQVTLRCSPKSGHDTVSWYQQALGQGPQFIFQYYEEEERQRGNFPDRFSGHQFPNYSSELNVNALLLGDSALYLCASSRRTLQGYEQYFGPGTRLTVT.

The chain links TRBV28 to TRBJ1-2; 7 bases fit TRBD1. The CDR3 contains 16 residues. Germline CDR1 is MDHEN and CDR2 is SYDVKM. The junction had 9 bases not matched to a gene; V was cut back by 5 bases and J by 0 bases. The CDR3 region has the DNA TGTGCCAGCAGTCCACTCGGGACAGCTACTAACTATGGCTACACCTTC. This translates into CASSPLGTATNYGYTF.

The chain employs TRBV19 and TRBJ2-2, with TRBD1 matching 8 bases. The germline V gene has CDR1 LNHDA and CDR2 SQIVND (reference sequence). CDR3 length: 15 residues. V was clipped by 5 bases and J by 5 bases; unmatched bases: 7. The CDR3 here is CASSLEQGGTGELFF. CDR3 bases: TGTGCCAGTAGTTTGGAACAGGGGGGTACCGGGGAGCTGTTTTTT.

CDR3 in amino acids: CASSPRQDAYEQYF. The CDR3 DNA sequence: TGTGCCAGCTCACCAAGACAGGATGCCTACGAGCAGTACTTC. The genes are TRBV18 and TRBJ2-7, with a tentative D call TRBD1 (6 bases). Germline CDR1 reads KGHSH; CDR2 reads LQKENI. The CDR3 runs 14 residues. Trimming took 2 bases from V and 2 from J, leaving 10 bases between them.

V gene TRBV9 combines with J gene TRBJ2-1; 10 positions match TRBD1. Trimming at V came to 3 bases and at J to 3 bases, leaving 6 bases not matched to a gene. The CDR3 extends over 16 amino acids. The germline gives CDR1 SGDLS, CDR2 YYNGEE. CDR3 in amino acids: CASSGRTGGSYNEQFF. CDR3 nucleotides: TGTGCCAGCAGCGGCAGGACAGGGGGTAGCTACAATGAGCAGTTCTTC.

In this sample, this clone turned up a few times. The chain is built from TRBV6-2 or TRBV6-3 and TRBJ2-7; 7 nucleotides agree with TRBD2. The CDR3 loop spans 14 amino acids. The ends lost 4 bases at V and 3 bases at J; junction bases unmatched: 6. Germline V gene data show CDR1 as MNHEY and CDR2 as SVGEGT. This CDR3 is CASSSRPGGYEQYF. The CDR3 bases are TGTGCCAGCAGTTCCCGACCGGGAGGCTACGAGCAGTACTTC.